These 23 T cell receptor beta chains were sequenced from one sample in a study of cytomegalovirus exposure and HLA in healthy donors. PCR used 60 Vbeta primers and 13 Jbeta primers. This table comes from immunoSEQ multiplex PCR, and its TCRdb copy is limited to in-frame clones, with some not included. The profile covers about 160,000 clones, with roughly 75% appearing a single time and roughly 5% taken by the ten largest. Sample: PBMCs. Receptor source: a male donor in good health and CMV-seronegative.

The chain combines TRBV7-9 with TRBJ1-5; 8 nucleotides align to TRBD1. CDR1 and CDR2 (germline): SEHNR, FQNEAQ (reference sequence). CDR3 size: 15 residues. Trimming removed 8 bases from V and 7 bases from J; junction bases left unmatched: 13. CDR3 nucleotides: TGTGCCAGCGGCTCAGGGGGCGCGGGTAACCAGCCCCAGCATTTT. Amino acid sequence: CASGSGGAGNQPQHF.

V gene TRBV29-1 combines with J gene TRBJ2-7, with 9 bases that match TRBD2. The germline V gene has CDR1 SQVTM and CDR2 ANQGSEA. J lost 7 bases, V lost 5 bases, and 9 bases had no gene match. CDR3 length equals 13 residues. CDR3 sequence reads: CSVRGTSHQEQYF. The CDR3 DNA reads TGCAGCGTTCGCGGGACTAGCCACCAGGAGCAGTACTTC.

The chain has TRBV5-1 and TRBJ2-7; TRBD1 matches 9 bases. Unmatched junction bases numbered 6, after V lost 1 base and J lost 4 bases. Germline V lookup: CDR1 SGHRS, CDR2 YFSETQ. The CDR3 is made up of 15 amino acids. The CDR3 protein is CASSLLGTGWYEQYF. The CDR3 nucleotides read TGCGCCAGCAGCTTGTTAGGGACAGGGTGGTACGAGCAGTACTTC.

The chain has TRBV7-9 and TRBJ2-1; 8 nucleotides align to TRBD2. This CDR3 comprises 15 residues. The trim removed 5 bases at V and 4 bases at J, leaving 7 bases unmatched. Germline V lookup: CDR1 SEHNR, CDR2 FQNEAQ (reference sequence). DNA for the CDR3: TGTGCCAGCAGCCGTTCGGTAGCGGGGTACAATGAGCAGTTCTTC. Its protein is CASSRSVAGYNEQFF.

This clone turned up a few times. This chain joins TRBV5-4 and TRBJ2-7, with TRBD1 as a possible D gene (5 bases). This CDR3 is built from 13 residues. V gave up 4 bases and J gave up 2 bases, with 10 bases separating them. Germline loops: CDR1 SGHNT, CDR2 YYREEE (reference sequence). CDR3 nucleotides: TGTGCCAGCAGCCAAAAGACAGCCTACGAGCAGTACTTC. Its translation is CASSQKTAYEQYF.

The chain uses TRBV7-6 and TRBJ2-7; TRBD2 matches 12 bases. Germline CDR1 and CDR2: SGHVS and FNYEAQ. This CDR3 has 15 residues. J was trimmed by 4 bases and V by 2 bases; bases with no gene match: 3. CDR3 in DNA: TGTGCCAGCAGCTTAACCCTAGCGGGGGGGTACGAGCAGTACTTC. Protein: CASSLTLAGGYEQYF.

V gene TRBV27 combines with J gene TRBJ2-7; 12 nucleotides agree with TRBD2. CDR1 and CDR2 (germline): MNHEY, SMNVEV (reference sequence). J gave up 2 bases and V 6 bases, and 2 bases lay outside the gene matches. The CDR3 contains 14 residues. The CDR3 DNA follows: TGTGCCAGCAGGCGGACTAGCGGGACCTACGAGCAGTACTTC. It yields the protein CASRRTSGTYEQYF.

This chain joins TRBV5-8 and TRBJ1-2; possibly TRBD1 for D (5 bases). The germline gives CDR1 SGHTS, CDR2 YDEGEE. Trimming left V 4 bases short and J 5 bases short, with 15 bases between. The CDR3 sequence is 14 residues long. The CDR3 region is CASSRGPGEYGYTF. The CDR3 bases are TGTGCCAGCAGCAGGGGACCGGGGGAGTATGGCTACACCTTC.

This clone was seen a single time. This rearrangement joins TRBV7-3 to TRBJ2-1, with D maybe TRBD2 (5 bases). From germline, CDR1 is SGHTA and CDR2 FQGTGA. V was clipped by 5 bases and J by 9 bases, with 17 bases between them. The CDR3 consists of 14 residues. The CDR3 loop is CASSPGYRGSEQFF. In nucleotides, the CDR3 is TGTGCCAGCAGCCCGGGGTATCGAGGCAGTGAGCAGTTCTTC. The whole variable domain, remainder taken from reference TRBV7-3 and TRBJ2-1, is GAGVSQTPSNKVTEKGKYVELRCDPISGHTALYWYRQSLGQGPEFLIYFQGTGAADDSGLPNDRFFAVRPEGSVSTLKIQRTERGDSAVYLCASSPGYRGSEQFFGPGTRLTVL.

This clone was seen a few times. Other DNA sequences in the sample encode the same CDR3. The chain recombines TRBV7-2 with TRBJ2-1; D call uncertain. V lost 2 bases, J lost 6 bases, and 2 bases lay in between. The CDR3 runs 11 residues. CDR1 and CDR2 (germline): SGHTA, FQGNSA. The CDR3 reads CASSLLNEQFF. DNA for the CDR3: TGTGCCAGCAGCTTACTCAATGAGCAGTTCTTC.

The chain carries TRBV11-2 and TRBJ1-1; a weak D match, TRBD1 (5 bases). Germline-derived CDR1 and CDR2 are SGHAT and FQNNGV. V gave up 5 bases and J gave up 3 bases, with 10 bases separating them. There are 13 residues in the CDR3. CDR3 amino acids: CASSIQQDTEAFF. The CDR3 DNA sequence: TGTGCCAGCAGCATACAACAGGACACTGAAGCTTTCTTT.

This rearrangement joins TRBV7-9 to TRBJ2-4, with 7 bases matching TRBD1. V lost 5 bases to trimming and J lost 0 bases; unmatched junction nucleotides: 10. This CDR3 comprises 17 residues. CDR1 is SEHNR, CDR2 FQNEAQ, per germline (reference sequence). The CDR3 DNA reads as TGTGCCAGCAGCCCAGCCGGACAGGAGATAGCCAAAAACATTCAGTACTTC. Translation: CASSPAGQEIAKNIQYF. The full variable domain, with the rest looked up from reference TRBV7-9 and TRBJ2-4, is DTGVSQNPRHKITKRGQNVTFRCDPISEHNRLYWYRQTLGQGPEFLTYFQNEAQLEKSRLLSDRFSAERPKGSFSTLEIQRTEQGDSAMYLCASSPAGQEIAKNIQYFGAGTRLSVL.

Worth noting for this clone: Other DNA sequences of this sample code for an identical CDR3. CDR3 residues: CASSVLSAGELFF. The CDR3 nucleotides are TGTGCCAGCAGCGTCCTAAGTGCCGGGGAGCTGTTTTTT. This chain joins TRBV9 and TRBJ2-2, with D unresolved. Germline values: CDR1 SGDLS, CDR2 YYNGEE. Trimming removed 2 bases from V and 6 bases from J, with 8 bases in between. The CDR3 spans 13 residues.

The rearrangement uses TRBV18 and TRBJ1-3; no reliable D call. V dropped 5 bases and J dropped 2 bases, with 7 bases sitting between them. This CDR3 region has 13 residues. Germline V gene sequence: CDR1 KGHSH, CDR2 LQKENI. CDR3 nucleotides: TGTGCCAGCTCAGGGCAAACTGGAAACACCATATATTTT. Protein product: CASSGQTGNTIYF.

The chain combines TRBV27 with TRBJ1-2, with D possibly being TRBD1 (6 bases). Germline V lookup: CDR1 MNHEY, CDR2 SMNVEV (reference sequence). CDR3 length: 13 residues. The germline V and J ends were trimmed by 6 bases and 3 bases, with 11 bases remaining between them. In DNA form, the CDR3 reads TGTGCCAGCAGCCTTGGACAGTACTATGGCTACACCTTC. Its protein product is CASSLGQYYGYTF.

The rearrangement uses TRBV5-4 and TRBJ1-3; a weak D match, TRBD1 (5 bases). The germline V and J ends were trimmed by 0 bases and 2 bases, with 6 bases remaining between them. The CDR3 is 14 amino acids. The germline gives CDR1 SGHNT, CDR2 YYREEE (reference sequence). The CDR3 loop is CASSLETAGNTIYF. DNA for the CDR3: TGTGCCAGCAGCTTGGAGACAGCTGGAAACACCATATATTTT.

This clone was counted between two and nine times. The rearrangement joins TRBV2 to TRBJ2-5; 12 bases align to TRBD2. Germline CDR1 is SNHLY and CDR2 is FYNNEI. The CDR3 spans 17 residues. The V and J ends lost 1 base and 5 bases, in that order; junction bases with no gene match: 8. The CDR3 nucleotides read TGTGCCAGCAGTGAAGTACGACTAGCGGGAGTGGGGGAGACCCAGTACTTC. As protein: CASSEVRLAGVGETQYF.

In nucleotides, the CDR3 is TGCAGTGCTAGAGACCCACGGGAGCAGTACTTC. Its translation: CSARDPREQYF. J is TRBJ2-7 and V is TRBV20-1; no reliable D call. The CDR3 spans 11 residues. With 0 bases removed from V and 7 bases from J, the gap between germline ends came to 7 bases. Looked up from germline, CDR1 is DFQATT and CDR2 is SNEGSKA (reference sequence).

The V and J genes are TRBV11-2 and TRBJ2-7; TRBD2 agrees at 8 bases. J was trimmed by 5 bases and V by 3 bases; bases with no gene match: 9. Germline-derived CDR1 and CDR2 are SGHAT and FQNNGV. The CDR3 totals 15 residues. The CDR3 here is CASSFSSGHRNEQYF. CDR3 DNA sequence: TGTGCCAGCAGCTTCTCTAGCGGGCATAGAAACGAGCAGTACTTC.

The J gene is TRBJ2-2, the V gene TRBV29-1; D may be TRBD2 (6 bases). The CDR3 is 13 amino acids. V lost 7 bases and J lost 2, with 11 bases in between. CDR1 and CDR2 from the germline V gene are SQVTM and ANQGSEA. CDR3 DNA sequence: TGCAGCGCCCGGGACTCCAACACCGGGGAGCTGTTTTTT. Translated, it gives CSARDSNTGELFF.

The chain links TRBV27 to TRBJ2-7; 9 bases agree with TRBD1. This CDR3 spans 16 amino acids. Per germline, CDR1 MNHEY and CDR2 SMNVEV (reference sequence). Germline trimming cut 2 bases from V and 0 bases from J; bases unmatched to any gene: 5. The CDR3 region is CASSLEGTGLSYEQYF. CDR3 bases: TGTGCCAGCAGTTTAGAGGGGACAGGGCTCTCCTACGAGCAGTACTTC.

The chain has TRBV7-9 and TRBJ2-7, with 7 bases identical to TRBD2. Germline CDR1 is SEHNR and CDR2 is FQNEAQ (reference sequence). V gave up 1 base and J gave up 2 bases; unmatched junction bases: 2. CDR3 length equals 14 residues. The CDR3 nucleotides are TGTGCCAGCAGCTTAGAGGGAGGGGCCTACGAGCAGTACTTC. Protein product: CASSLEGGAYEQYF.

The J gene is TRBJ2-7, the V gene TRBV10-3, with 7 positions matching TRBD1. The CDR3 is made up of 14 amino acids. V shed 2 bases, J shed 6 bases, and the junction held 7 bases outside the gene matches. Germline V gene data show CDR1 as ENHRY and CDR2 as SYGVKD. CDR3 in amino acids: CAISEGNRGAEQYF. In DNA form, the CDR3 reads TGTGCCATCAGTGAGGGAAACAGGGGTGCCGAGCAGTACTTC.